The next 21 T cell receptor beta chains were all read from a single sample in a study of blood T cell repertoires in COVID-19. The protocol was immunoSEQ multiplex PCR, while the TCRdb copy is restricted to in-frame clones and leaves out a portion. The sample includes some 400,000 clones, about 89% of them seen just once. Sequencing input: peripheral blood. These receptors were obtained from a woman in her fifties or sixties with COVID-19, enrolled during active disease.

V gene TRBV5-1 combines with J gene TRBJ2-5; 8 bases align to TRBD2. CDR1 and CDR2 (germline): SGHRS, YFSETQ. This CDR3 is built from 15 residues. Unmatched junction bases numbered 7, after V lost 4 bases and J lost 2 bases. DNA of the CDR3: TGCGCCAGCAGCAATGAACCGGGAGGGCAAGAGACCCAGTACTTC. Residues: CASSNEPGGQETQYF.

Here the CDR3 DNA reads TGTGCCAGTAGTCAACAGGGAAACACTGAAGCTTTCTTT. This gives the protein CASSQQGNTEAFF. The V and J genes are TRBV19 and TRBJ1-1, with D perhaps TRBD1 (6 bases). Germline CDR1 is LNHDA and CDR2 is SQIVND (reference sequence). The length of the CDR3 is 13 residues. Trimming stripped 5 bases from V and 2 bases from J, with 9 bases between.

Turning to this clone: The sample has other DNA sequences that encode this CDR3 too. This chain joins TRBV6-5 and TRBJ1-2, with 8 bases that match TRBD1. Germline trimming cut 5 bases from V and 5 bases from J; bases unmatched to any gene: 7. This CDR3 is built from 14 residues. Per the germline V gene, CDR1 is MNHEY and CDR2 is SVGAGI. The CDR3 sequence is CASSPDRGGYGYTF. In nucleotides, the CDR3 is TGTGCCAGCAGTCCCGACAGGGGAGGGTATGGCTACACCTTC.

The V call is TRBV18, the J call TRBJ1-1, with a tentative D call TRBD1 (6 bases). From germline, CDR1 is KGHSH and CDR2 LQKENI. V shed 2 bases and J shed 1 base, with 17 bases lying between them. The CDR3 loop spans 17 amino acids. The CDR3 coding sequence is TGTGCCAGCTCACCATGGGGAGGGGGGTCTTCGAACACTGAAGCTTTCTTT. This sequence encodes CASSPWGGGSSNTEAFF.

V usage is TRBV11-2 and J usage is TRBJ1-1, with no clear D. Germline CDR1 SGHAT, CDR2 FQNNGV. The CDR3 runs 12 residues. V lost 6 bases and J lost 3, with 8 bases in between. CDR3 DNA: TGTGCCAGCAGGGGAGTCGACACTGAAGCTTTCTTT. It is translated as CASRGVDTEAFF.

Details on this clone: Other DNA variants within this sample encode the same CDR3. V is TRBV18 and J is TRBJ1-1; D gene ambiguous. Germline lookup yields CDR1 KGHSH and CDR2 LQKENI. V dropped 3 bases and J dropped 3 bases, with 8 bases sitting between them. This CDR3 is 13 amino acids long. The DNA of the CDR3 is TGTGCCAGCTCACCCGGGAGGGACACTGAAGCTTTCTTT. Translation gives CASSPGRDTEAFF.

This clone appeared a single time. The V call is TRBV4-1, the J call TRBJ2-5; D may be TRBD1 (6 bases). CDR1 and CDR2 (germline): MGHRA, YSYEKL. The CDR3 spans 14 residues. Trimming left V 3 bases short and J 5 bases short, with 13 bases between. CDR3 nucleotide sequence: TGCGCCAGCAGCCAGGGACATTCGGGGGAGACCCAGTACTTC. This codes for CASSQGHSGETQYF.

V and J are TRBV2 and TRBJ2-4; the D gene is possibly TRBD2 (6 bases). CDR1 and CDR2 from the germline V gene are SNHLY and FYNNEI. V lost 8 bases and J 0 bases, leaving 11 bases between the germline ends. The CDR3 is 14 residues long. DNA of the CDR3: TGTGCCAGCGGAGGGCGTCTAGCCAAAAACATTCAGTACTTC. Its translation is CASGGRLAKNIQYF.

This clone was counted between two and nine times. The V gene is TRBV29-1, the J gene TRBJ2-6; the D is unclear. Germline-derived CDR1 and CDR2 are SQVTM and ANQGSEA. Between the trimmed V and J ends, which lost 5 bases and 0 bases, there was a span of 5 bases. CDR3 length: 13 residues. The CDR3 region is CSVLSSGANVLTF. In nucleotides, the CDR3 is TGCAGCGTTCTCAGCTCTGGGGCCAACGTCCTGACTTTC. Drawing the rest from reference TRBV29-1 and TRBJ2-6, the complete variable domain is SAVISQKPSRDICQRGTSLTIQCQVDSQVTMMFWYRQQPGQSLTLIATANQGSEATYESGFVIDKFPISRPNLTFSTLTVSNMSPEDSSIYLCSVLSSGANVLTFGAGSRLTVL.

As regards this clone: The junction differs from germline at one of its ends, possibly a read error. The CDR3 spells CASREASGGAYEQYF. The CDR3 nucleotides read TGTGCCAGCAGGGAAGCTAGCGGGGGGGCTTACGAGCAGTACTTC. V gene TRBV2 combines with J gene TRBJ2-7, with 12 positions matching TRBD2. CDR1 SNHLY and CDR2 FYNNEI come from the germline V gene. The CDR3 runs to 15 residues.

The gene calls are TRBV5-1 and TRBJ2-7, with TRBD2 matching 9 bases. V shed 0 bases and J 1 base; nucleotides not matched to a gene: 2. CDR1 is SGHRS and CDR2 is YFSETQ in the germline V gene. CDR3 length: 15 residues. DNA for the CDR3: TGCGCCAGCAGCTTGGTTCTAGCGGGGTCCTACGAGCAGTACTTC. Protein: CASSLVLAGSYEQYF.

The genes are TRBV30 and TRBJ2-5; D call uncertain. The length of the CDR3 is 13 residues. Germline V CDR1 and CDR2: GTSNPN, SVGIG (reference sequence). Trimming took off 1 base at V and 2 bases at J, with 8 bases between the two ends. The CDR3 sequence is CAWSGWQQETQYF. CDR3 coding DNA: TGTGCCTGGAGTGGTTGGCAGCAAGAGACCCAGTACTTC.

This sequence joins TRBV3-1 (or the pseudogene TRBV3-2) and TRBJ2-3; 9 positions agree with TRBD2. Germline trimming cut 5 bases from V and 2 bases from J; bases unmatched to any gene: 8. The CDR3 is 16 amino acids. Germline CDR1 and CDR2: LGHDT and YNNKEL (reference sequence). The CDR3 nucleotides are TGTGCCAGCAGCAACCGACTAGCGGAGATCACAGATACGCAGTATTTT. Its protein product is CASSNRLAEITDTQYF.

This clone has more than one count but fewer than ten. The rearrangement joins TRBV7-3 to TRBJ2-1; D uncertain. The CDR3 extends over 12 amino acids. V shed 1 base and J shed 7 bases, with 5 bases lying between them. Germline CDR1 SGHTA, CDR2 FQGTGA. In DNA, the CDR3 is TGTGCCAGCAGCTTAAGAGTGAATGAGCAGTTCTTC. Translation: CASSLRVNEQFF.

This sequence joins TRBV11-2 and TRBJ1-3; 8 nucleotides align to TRBD1. The CDR3 has 19 residues. Germline V gene sequence: CDR1 SGHAT, CDR2 FQNNGV. With 1 base clipped from V and 0 bases from J, the junction kept 11 bases outside the gene matches. CDR3 coding DNA: TGTGCCAGCAGCTTAGGGAAGTGGACAGGGTATTACTCTGGAAACACCATATATTTT. Translation gives CASSLGKWTGYYSGNTIYF.

This chain joins TRBV12-3 or TRBV12-4 and TRBJ1-1; TRBD1 might be the D (5 bases). Trimming shortened V by 8 bases and J by 1 base, and 11 bases separated the two germline ends. The CDR3 consists of 13 residues. CDR3 DNA sequence: TGTGCCAGCGGCAGGAGGGGGAACACTGAAGCTTTCTTT. It specifies CASGRRGNTEAFF.

The gene calls are TRBV6-1 and TRBJ1-5; the D is unclear. V shed 3 bases and J shed 1 base, with 7 bases lying between them. The CDR3 spans 14 residues. The V gene's germline CDR1 is MNHNS and CDR2 SASEGT. Written as DNA, the CDR3 is TGTGCCAGCAGTGAGAACGGGAGCAATCAGCCCCAGCATTTT. It codes for CASSENGSNQPQHF.

This clone occurred a few times. The rearrangement links TRBV7-9 to TRBJ2-6; a weak D match, TRBD2 (5 bases). Germline V gene sequence: CDR1 SEHNR, CDR2 FQNEAQ (reference sequence). This CDR3 has 16 residues. Trimming cost V 6 bases and J 1 base, with 13 bases left between them. The CDR3 bases are TGTGCCAGCAGTCCCCAAACGGGGTCTGGGGCCAACGTCCTGACTTTC. The encoded protein is CASSPQTGSGANVLTF. The full variable domain, with the rest looked up from reference TRBV7-9 and TRBJ2-6, is DTGVSQNPRHKITKRGQNVTFRCDPISEHNRLYWYRQTLGQGPEFLTYFQNEAQLEKSRLLSDRFSAERPKGSFSTLEIQRTEQGDSAMYLCASSPQTGSGANVLTFGAGSRLTVL.

The V gene is TRBV10-3, the J gene TRBJ2-1, with D perhaps matching TRBD1 (6 bases). Germline-derived CDR1 and CDR2 are ENHRY and SYGVKD. Trimming removed 9 bases at V and 9 bases at J, with 18 bases between. The CDR3 runs to 13 residues. CDR3 amino acids: CAMKTGHLGEQFF. CDR3 sequence (DNA): TGTGCCATGAAAACAGGGCATTTGGGTGAGCAGTTCTTC.

This clone was counted a few times. The V and J genes are TRBV7-2 and TRBJ1-2; 9 nucleotides line up with TRBD1. The J segment lost 1 base and the V segment lost 7 bases, leaving 13 bases of the junction unmatched. This CDR3 is 17 amino acids long. Germline V gives CDR1 SGHTA, CDR2 FQGNSA. CDR3 sequence (DNA): TGTGCCAGCACCCCTTTTCCCGGGACAGGGTTTAACTATGGCTACACCTTC. Translated: CASTPFPGTGFNYGYTF.

The J gene is TRBJ2-1, the V gene TRBV11-3; 12 bases line up with TRBD1. The CDR3 is made up of 17 amino acids. Germline-derived CDR1 and CDR2 are SGHNT and YENEEA. V trimming: 1 base; J trimming: 3 bases; junction bases outside the gene matches: 4. The CDR3 DNA follows: TGTGCCAGCAGCTTAGGGGACAGGGGGCCTGGCTACAATGAGCAGTTCTTC. Protein product: CASSLGDRGPGYNEQFF.